This is a list of T cell receptor beta chains from one sample in a study of vaccination effects on CD4 cells after COVID-19. The protocol was immunoSEQ multiplex PCR, while the TCRdb copy is restricted to in-frame clones and leaves out a portion. The sample has tens of thousands of clones, 76% seen once. For these TCRs, the target antigens are not known. Sample: CD4+ T cells from PBMCs cultured with HIV peptides, taken before COVID-19 vaccination. All receptors come from a human donor who had a prior SARS-CoV-2 infection. The CDR3 runs from the conserved cysteine through the conserved F or W. Fields, in order: CDR3 length, V gene, J gene, D gene, CDR3 protein. The D gene is left open where the match is weak.

length: 14
V: TRBV6-5
J: TRBJ1-2
D: .
CDR3: CASTKRGPSGGYTF

length: 18
V: TRBV27
J: TRBJ2-3
D: .
CDR3: CASSLLSFQTTSTDTQYF

length: 13
V: TRBV28
J: TRBJ1-1
D: .
CDR3: CADRPEVNTEAFF

length: 14
V: TRBV6-5
J: TRBJ1-1
D: TRBD1
CDR3: CASSQTGDYTEAFF

length: 14
V: TRBV6-2/TRBV6-3
J: TRBJ1-5
D: .
CDR3: CASSSRQRNQPQHF

length: 15
V: TRBV4-1
J: TRBJ1-6
D: .
CDR3: CASSPLRVSNSPLHF

length: 15
V: TRBV5-5
J: TRBJ2-7
D: .
CDR3: CASSLAPDGLYEQYF

length: 15
V: TRBV2
J: TRBJ1-6
D: .
CDR3: CASSEFGGVFSPLHF

length: 14
V: TRBV18
J: TRBJ2-4
D: .
CDR3: CASSPEGAKNIQYF

length: 14
V: TRBV19
J: TRBJ1-2
D: .
CDR3: CATARDRWSYGYTF

length: 16
V: TRBV4-2
J: TRBJ1-3
D: .
CDR3: CASSQDRGSSGNTIYF

length: 13
V: TRBV12-3/TRBV12-4
J: TRBJ1-5
D: .
CDR3: CASSPRRDQPQHF

length: 15
V: TRBV5-1
J: TRBJ1-1
D: .
CDR3: CASRGDIGSFTEAFF

length: 15
V: TRBV7-2
J: TRBJ2-3
D: .
CDR3: CASSLVAWGPDTQYF

length: 13
V: TRBV7-3
J: TRBJ2-3
D: .
CDR3: CASSLRGADTQYF

length: 14
V: TRBV18
J: TRBJ2-2
D: .
CDR3: CASSSQGNTGELFF

length: 13
V: TRBV15
J: TRBJ1-2
D: .
CDR3: CATSRVDNYGYTF

length: 14
V: TRBV7-8
J: TRBJ2-5
D: .
CDR3: CASSLFRAQETQYF

length: 20
V: TRBV23-1
J: TRBJ2-7
D: .
CDR3: CASSLLSVPQGPQIPGEQYF

length: 17
V: TRBV10-3
J: TRBJ1-2
D: TRBD1
CDR3: CAISMSLGTGEHNGYTF

length: 15
V: TRBV19
J: TRBJ2-2
D: .
CDR3: CASSQRTENTGELFF

length: 15
V: TRBV2
J: TRBJ2-3
D: .
CDR3: CASSGDWRGTDTQYF

length: 12
V: TRBV9
J: TRBJ2-3
D: .
CDR3: CASSVISDTQYF

length: 15
V: TRBV6-6
J: TRBJ1-6
D: TRBD1
CDR3: CASSPQGQGGSPLHF

length: 15
V: TRBV2
J: TRBJ1-2
D: .
CDR3: CASSNRDIANYGYTF

length: 13
V: TRBV29-1
J: TRBJ1-2
D: TRBD1
CDR3: CSVLGQGLYGYTF

length: 14
V: TRBV2
J: TRBJ1-2
D: .
CDR3: CASSEGLVLYGYTF

length: 15
V: TRBV6-4
J: TRBJ2-2
D: .
CDR3: CASSDGTLNPGELFF

length: 14
V: TRBV28
J: TRBJ2-3
D: .
CDR3: CASSLGSGADTQYF

length: 12
V: TRBV5-4
J: TRBJ2-5
D: TRBD2
CDR3: CASSLNSGKEYF

length: 12
V: TRBV7-7
J: TRBJ1-2
D: .
CDR3: CARDGGSYGYTF

length: 16
V: TRBV30
J: TRBJ1-3
D: TRBD1
CDR3: CAWSTSRQGAGNTIYF

length: 14
V: TRBV18
J: TRBJ2-5
D: TRBD2
CDR3: CASSPLAGVETQYF

length: 15
V: TRBV2
J: TRBJ2-2
D: TRBD2
CDR3: CASSAVAGGPGELFF

length: 17
V: TRBV19
J: TRBJ1-2
D: .
CDR3: CASSTGGGRSLVSGYTF

length: 14
V: TRBV28
J: TRBJ1-1
D: .
CDR3: CASSPLWQDTEAFF

length: 15
V: TRBV27
J: TRBJ2-7
D: .
CDR3: CASSLVDRWSYEQYF

length: 15
V: TRBV7-3
J: TRBJ2-2
D: TRBD2
CDR3: CASSFTSGNTGELFF

length: 14
V: TRBV14
J: TRBJ2-7
D: .
CDR3: CASSQITGPYEQYF

length: 12
V: TRBV28
J: TRBJ2-3
D: .
CDR3: CASSSVGDTQYF

length: 14
V: TRBV7-8
J: TRBJ1-2
D: .
CDR3: CASSPSGGQSGYTF

length: 12
V: TRBV7-3
J: TRBJ2-7
D: .
CDR3: CASSLCRQLKYF

length: 13
V: TRBV2
J: TRBJ2-7
D: TRBD2
CDR3: CASSLGRGYEQYF

length: 15
V: TRBV9
J: TRBJ2-3
D: TRBD2
CDR3: CASSGRTSGVDTQYF

length: 16
V: TRBV7-2
J: TRBJ2-7
D: .
CDR3: CASSWYAGGGVYEQYF

length: 15
V: TRBV27
J: TRBJ1-2
D: .
CDR3: CASSQLGGRIRGYTF

length: 14
V: TRBV7-3
J: TRBJ2-2
D: .
CDR3: CASSQGSRTGELFF

length: 15
V: TRBV2
J: TRBJ1-1
D: TRBD1
CDR3: CASSEPDRGNTEAFF

length: 14
V: TRBV11-2
J: TRBJ2-7
D: .
CDR3: CASSLARAGGEQYF

length: 15
V: TRBV30
J: TRBJ2-1
D: .
CDR3: CAWSKGLAPSDEQFF

length: 16
V: TRBV28
J: TRBJ1-6
D: TRBD1
CDR3: CASSPPGTVDNSPLHF

length: 14
V: TRBV4-2
J: TRBJ2-1
D: TRBD1
CDR3: CASSRDREYNEQFF

length: 16
V: TRBV21-1
J: TRBJ1-1
D: .
CDR3: CASSQMVATLRTEAFF

length: 13
V: TRBV5-4
J: TRBJ2-3
D: .
CDR3: CASSLDLTDTQYF

length: 12
V: TRBV28
J: TRBJ1-1
D: .
CDR3: CASLGGNTEAFF

length: 14
V: TRBV2
J: TRBJ2-3
D: TRBD2
CDR3: CASRPGLAADTQYF

length: 14
V: TRBV5-1
J: TRBJ1-1
D: .
CDR3: CASSLWDGNTEAFF